Listed below are T cell receptor beta chains from one sample, sequenced in a study of cytomegalovirus exposure and HLA in healthy donors. Sequencing used immunoSEQ multiplex PCR; TCRdb keeps in-frame clones, though not all of them. The sample contains 250,000 to 400,000 clones, 88% of which appear only once. Input material: PBMCs. The source of these receptors is a young man in good health and CMV-seronegative. Both conserved end residues are part of each CDR3. Fields, in order: D gene, clone size, V gene, J gene, CDR3 protein, CDR3 DNA. A D gene is named only where the DNA matches it firmly. Clone size is not always given. Where it is, it says once, few, many or a class for expanded clones.

D: TRBD1
size: NA
V: TRBV29-1
J: TRBJ2-7
CDR3: CSVGDGTGGSYEQYF
DNA: TGCAGCGTTGGGGACGGGACAGGGGGTTCCTACGAGCAGTACTTC

D: TRBD2
size: NA
V: TRBV10-1
J: TRBJ2-7
CDR3: CASGTGTSGPYEQYF
DNA: TGCGCCAGCGGCACCGGGACTAGCGGCCCCTACGAGCAGTACTTC

D: TRBD1
size: NA
V: TRBV6-1
J: TRBJ1-6
CDR3: CASKGQVHNSPLHF
DNA: TGTGCCAGCAAAGGACAGGTGCATAATTCACCCCTCCACTTT

D: NA
size: few
V: TRBV7-9
J: TRBJ1-2
CDR3: CASSRGSNYGYTF
DNA: TGTGCCAGCAGCCGCGGTAGCAACTATGGCTACACCTTC

D: NA
size: NA
V: TRBV5-5
J: TRBJ1-5
CDR3: CASSFRNSNQPQHF
DNA: TGTGCCAGCAGCTTTCGTAATAGCAATCAGCCCCAGCATTTT

D: TRBD2
size: NA
V: TRBV7-2
J: TRBJ2-1
CDR3: CASSLVSGGVYNEQFF
DNA: TGTGCCAGCAGCTTAGTTTCGGGGGGGGTCTACAATGAGCAGTTCTTC

D: NA
size: NA
V: TRBV5-1
J: TRBJ1-4
CDR3: CASSLHEGEKLFF
DNA: TGCGCCAGCAGCTTGCACGAGGGAGAAAAACTGTTTTTT

D: NA
size: NA
V: TRBV6-5
J: TRBJ1-2
CDR3: CASSLLWGDGYTF
DNA: TGTGCCAGCAGCCTCCTATGGGGCGATGGCTACACCTTC

D: NA
size: NA
V: TRBV5-1
J: TRBJ1-1
CDR3: CASSLASGSGTEAFF
DNA: TGCGCCAGCAGCTTAGCTTCGGGGTCTGGGACTGAAGCTTTCTTT

D: TRBD1
size: NA
V: TRBV6-6
J: TRBJ1-2
CDR3: CASSYSTGTGGYTF
DNA: TGTGCCAGCAGTTACTCGACAGGGACAGGCGGCTACACCTTC

D: TRBD2
size: NA
V: TRBV27
J: TRBJ2-7
CDR3: CASSLYGGAYEQYF
DNA: TGTGCCAGCAGTTTATATGGGGGGGCCTACGAGCAGTACTTC